This T cell receptor beta chain was found in a study of response to subunit inactivated influenza vaccine. Germline-derived CDR1 and CDR2 are MNHEY and SMNVEV (reference sequence). The V end lost 7 bases, the J end lost 7 bases, and 21 bases lay between the germline ends. The CDR3 is 15 amino acids. In TCRdb, the RT-PCR reads were re-called with MiXCR into one record per CDR3 protein. The sample holds some 540,000 distinct CDR3 sequences; around 25% are singletons and the top ten take around 2.8%. This sample was also put to use in a study of T cells expressing NK-cell markers. That publication notes: UMIs accompanied the 5'RACE template switching by which TCR beta cDNA was made.

The clonotype was recovered from a middle-aged man who received an inactivated influenza vaccine. The material sequenced was CD4+ T cells sorted from PBMCs, taken about 12 days after vaccination. This sequence joins TRBV27 and TRBJ2-3; D might be TRBD1 (6 bases). The chain's CDR3 is CASTNRAGASNTQYF. CDR3 DNA: TGTGCCAGCACCAACAGGGCAGGGGCATCAAATACGCAGTATTTT.